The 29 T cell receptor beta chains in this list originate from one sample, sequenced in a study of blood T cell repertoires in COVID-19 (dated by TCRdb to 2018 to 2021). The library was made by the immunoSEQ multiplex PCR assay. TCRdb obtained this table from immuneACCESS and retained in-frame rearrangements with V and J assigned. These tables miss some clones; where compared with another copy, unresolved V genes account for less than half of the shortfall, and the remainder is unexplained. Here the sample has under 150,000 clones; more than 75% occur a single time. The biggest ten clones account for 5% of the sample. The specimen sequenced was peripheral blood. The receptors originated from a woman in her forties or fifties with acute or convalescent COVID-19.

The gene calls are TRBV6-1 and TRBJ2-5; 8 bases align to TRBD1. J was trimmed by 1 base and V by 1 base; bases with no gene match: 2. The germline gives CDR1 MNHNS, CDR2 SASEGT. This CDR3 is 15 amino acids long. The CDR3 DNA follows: TGTGCCAGCAGTGAAGGGACAGGGATCCAAGAGACCCAGTACTTC. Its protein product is CASSEGTGIQETQYF.

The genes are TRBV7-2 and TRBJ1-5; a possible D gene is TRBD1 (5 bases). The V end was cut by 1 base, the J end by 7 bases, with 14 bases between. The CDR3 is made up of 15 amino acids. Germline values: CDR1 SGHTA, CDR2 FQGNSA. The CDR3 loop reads CASSLGSGGEQPQHF. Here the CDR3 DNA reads TGTGCCAGCAGCTTAGGGTCCGGGGGAGAGCAGCCCCAGCATTTT.

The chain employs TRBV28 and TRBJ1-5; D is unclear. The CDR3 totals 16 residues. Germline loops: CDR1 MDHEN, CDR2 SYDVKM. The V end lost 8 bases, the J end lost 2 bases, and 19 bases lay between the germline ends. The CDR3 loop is CASLPAGRSRNQPQHF. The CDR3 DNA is TGTGCCAGCCTTCCGGCAGGCAGATCCCGCAATCAGCCCCAGCATTTT.

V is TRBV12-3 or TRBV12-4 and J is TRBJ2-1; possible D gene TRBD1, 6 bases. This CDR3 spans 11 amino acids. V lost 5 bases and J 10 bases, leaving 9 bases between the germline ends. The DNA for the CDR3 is TGTGCCAGCAGTCCTGGGGGCGAGCAGTTCTTC. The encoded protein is CASSPGGEQFF.

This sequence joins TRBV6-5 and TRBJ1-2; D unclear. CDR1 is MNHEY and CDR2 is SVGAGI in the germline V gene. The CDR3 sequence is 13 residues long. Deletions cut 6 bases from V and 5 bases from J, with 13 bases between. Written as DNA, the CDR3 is TGTGCCAGCAGCTCCCTATGGGAGTATGGCTACACCTTC. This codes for CASSSLWEYGYTF.

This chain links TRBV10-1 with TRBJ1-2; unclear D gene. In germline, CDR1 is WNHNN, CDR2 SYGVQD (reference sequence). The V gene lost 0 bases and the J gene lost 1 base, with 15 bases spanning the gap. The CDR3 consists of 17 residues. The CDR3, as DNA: TGCGCCAGCAGTGAGTCTCCACCCCGAGGCCTTAACTATGGCTACACCTTC. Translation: CASSESPPRGLNYGYTF.

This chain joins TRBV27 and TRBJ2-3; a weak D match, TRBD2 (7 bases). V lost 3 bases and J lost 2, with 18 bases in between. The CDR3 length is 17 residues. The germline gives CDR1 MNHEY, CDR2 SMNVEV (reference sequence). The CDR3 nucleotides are TGTGCCAGCAGTTTTCAGGGAGGGGGACTATCCACAGATACGCAGTATTTT. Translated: CASSFQGGGLSTDTQYF.

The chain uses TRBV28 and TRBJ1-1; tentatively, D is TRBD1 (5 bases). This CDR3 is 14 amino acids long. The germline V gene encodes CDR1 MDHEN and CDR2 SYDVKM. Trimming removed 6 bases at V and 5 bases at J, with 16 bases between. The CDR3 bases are TGTGCCAGCAGGATGGGGAGGGGAGGGACTGAAGCTTTCTTT. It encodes CASRMGRGGTEAFF.

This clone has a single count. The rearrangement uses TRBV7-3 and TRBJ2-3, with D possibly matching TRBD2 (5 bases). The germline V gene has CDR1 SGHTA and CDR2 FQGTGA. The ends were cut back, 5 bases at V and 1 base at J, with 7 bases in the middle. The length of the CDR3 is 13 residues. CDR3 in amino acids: CASSPGGTDTQYF. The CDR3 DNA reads TGTGCCAGCAGCCCCGGGGGCACAGATACGCAGTATTTT. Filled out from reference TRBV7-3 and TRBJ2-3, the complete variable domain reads GAGVSQTPSNKVTEKGKYVELRCDPISGHTALYWYRQSLGQGPEFLIYFQGTGAADDSGLPNDRFFAVRPEGSVSTLKIQRTERGDSAVYLCASSPGGTDTQYFGPGTRLTVL.

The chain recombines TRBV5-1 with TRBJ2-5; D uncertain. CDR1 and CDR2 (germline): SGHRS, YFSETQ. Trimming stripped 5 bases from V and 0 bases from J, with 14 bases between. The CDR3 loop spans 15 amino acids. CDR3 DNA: TGCGCCAGCAGTCCTATCGCCGTGAACCAAGAGACCCAGTACTTC. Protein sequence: CASSPIAVNQETQYF.

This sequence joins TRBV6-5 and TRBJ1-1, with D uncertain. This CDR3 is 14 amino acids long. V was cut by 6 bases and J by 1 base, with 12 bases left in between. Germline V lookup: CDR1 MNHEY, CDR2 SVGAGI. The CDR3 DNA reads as TGTGCCAGCAGCCGAGACGCTAGGAACACTGAAGCTTTCTTT. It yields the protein CASSRDARNTEAFF.

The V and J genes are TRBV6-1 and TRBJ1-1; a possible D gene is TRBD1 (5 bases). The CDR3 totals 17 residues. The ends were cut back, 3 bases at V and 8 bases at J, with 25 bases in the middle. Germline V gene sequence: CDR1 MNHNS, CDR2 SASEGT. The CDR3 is CASSDFSGTEGFMEAFF. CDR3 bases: TGTGCCAGCAGTGATTTCTCCGGGACTGAGGGATTTATGGAAGCTTTCTTT.

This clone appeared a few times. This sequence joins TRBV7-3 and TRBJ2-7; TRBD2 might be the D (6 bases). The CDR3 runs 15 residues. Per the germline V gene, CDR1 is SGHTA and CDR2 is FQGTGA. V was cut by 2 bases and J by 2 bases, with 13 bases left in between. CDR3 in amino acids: CASSLSPGVTYEQYF. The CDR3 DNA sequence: TGTGCCAGCAGCTTATCTCCGGGGGTGACCTACGAGCAGTACTTC.

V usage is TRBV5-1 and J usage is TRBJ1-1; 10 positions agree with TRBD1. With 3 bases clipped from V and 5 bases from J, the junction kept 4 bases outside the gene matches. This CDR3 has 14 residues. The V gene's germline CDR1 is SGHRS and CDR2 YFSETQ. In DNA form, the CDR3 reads TGCGCCAGCAGCTACCGGGACAGGGGAACTGAAGCTTTCTTT. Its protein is CASSYRDRGTEAFF.

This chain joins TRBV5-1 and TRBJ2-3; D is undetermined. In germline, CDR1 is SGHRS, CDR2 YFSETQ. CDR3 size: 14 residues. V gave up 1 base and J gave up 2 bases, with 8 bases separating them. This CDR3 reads CASSLFSDTDTQYF. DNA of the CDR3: TGCGCCAGCAGCTTGTTCAGTGACACAGATACGCAGTATTTT. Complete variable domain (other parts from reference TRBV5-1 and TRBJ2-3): KAGVTQTPRYLIKTRGQQVTLSCSPISGHRSVSWYQQTPGQGLQFLFEYFSETQRNKGNFPGRFSGRQFSNSRSEMNVSTLELGDSALYLCASSLFSDTDTQYFGPGTRLTVL.

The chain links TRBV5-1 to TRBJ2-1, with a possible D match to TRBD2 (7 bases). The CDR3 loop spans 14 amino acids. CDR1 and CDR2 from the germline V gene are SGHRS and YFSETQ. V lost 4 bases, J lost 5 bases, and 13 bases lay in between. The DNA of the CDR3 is TGCGCCAGCAGCGGGGGGGCCATCCACAATGAGCAGTTCTTC. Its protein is CASSGGAIHNEQFF. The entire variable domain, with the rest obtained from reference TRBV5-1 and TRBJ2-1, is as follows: KAGVTQTPRYLIKTRGQQVTLSCSPISGHRSVSWYQQTPGQGLQFLFEYFSETQRNKGNFPGRFSGRQFSNSRSEMNVSTLELGDSALYLCASSGGAIHNEQFFGPGTRLTVL.

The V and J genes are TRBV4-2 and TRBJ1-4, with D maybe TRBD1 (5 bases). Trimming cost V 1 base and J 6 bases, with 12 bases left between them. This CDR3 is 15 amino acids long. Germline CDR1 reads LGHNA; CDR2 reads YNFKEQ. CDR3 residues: CASSQGTTVDEKLFF. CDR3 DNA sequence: TGTGCCAGCAGCCAAGGGACGACAGTCGATGAAAAACTGTTTTTT.

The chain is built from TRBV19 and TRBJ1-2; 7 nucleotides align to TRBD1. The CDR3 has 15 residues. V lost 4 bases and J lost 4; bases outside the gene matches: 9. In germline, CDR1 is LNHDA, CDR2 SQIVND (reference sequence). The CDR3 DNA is TGTGCCAGTAGTACACAACAGGGGCCCCGCTATGGCTACACCTTC. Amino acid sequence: CASSTQQGPRYGYTF. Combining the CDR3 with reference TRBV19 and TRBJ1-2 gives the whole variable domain DGGITQSPKYLFRKEGQNVTLSCEQNLNHDAMYWYRQDPGQGLRLIYYSQIVNDFQKGDIAEGYSVSREKKESFPLTVTSAQKNPTAFYLCASSTQQGPRYGYTFGSGTRLTVV.

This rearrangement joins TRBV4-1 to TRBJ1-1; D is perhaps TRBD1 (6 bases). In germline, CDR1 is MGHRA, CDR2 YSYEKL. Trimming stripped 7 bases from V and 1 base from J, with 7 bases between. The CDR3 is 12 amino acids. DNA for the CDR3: TGCGCCAGCAAACAGGGGAACACTGAAGCTTTCTTT. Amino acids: CASKQGNTEAFF.

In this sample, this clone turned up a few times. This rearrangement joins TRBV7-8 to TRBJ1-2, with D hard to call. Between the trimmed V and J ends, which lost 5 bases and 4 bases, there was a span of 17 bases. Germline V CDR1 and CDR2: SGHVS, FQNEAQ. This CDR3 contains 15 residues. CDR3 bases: TGTGCCAGCAGCCCGATGTTGTGGAGTCTCTATGGCTACACCTTC. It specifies CASSPMLWSLYGYTF.

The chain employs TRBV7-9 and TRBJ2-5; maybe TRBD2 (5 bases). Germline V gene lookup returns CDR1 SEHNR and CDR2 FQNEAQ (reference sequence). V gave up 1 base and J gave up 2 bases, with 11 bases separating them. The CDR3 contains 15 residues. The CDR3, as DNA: TGTGCCAGCAGCTTAGGGGGTGGAGGACAAGAGACCCAGTACTTC. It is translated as CASSLGGGGQETQYF.

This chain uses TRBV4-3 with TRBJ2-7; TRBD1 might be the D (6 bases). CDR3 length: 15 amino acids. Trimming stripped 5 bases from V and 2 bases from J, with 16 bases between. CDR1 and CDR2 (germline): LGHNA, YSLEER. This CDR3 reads CASSSRQENTYEQYF. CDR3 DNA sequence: TGCGCCAGCAGCTCCCGACAGGAAAACACCTACGAGCAGTACTTC.

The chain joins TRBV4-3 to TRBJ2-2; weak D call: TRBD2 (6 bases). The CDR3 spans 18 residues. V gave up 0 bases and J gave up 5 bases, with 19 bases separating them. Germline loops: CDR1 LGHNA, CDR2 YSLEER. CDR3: CASSQDIARAGRTGELFF. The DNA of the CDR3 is TGCGCCAGCAGCCAAGATATTGCACGAGCGGGTCGAACCGGGGAGCTGTTTTTT.

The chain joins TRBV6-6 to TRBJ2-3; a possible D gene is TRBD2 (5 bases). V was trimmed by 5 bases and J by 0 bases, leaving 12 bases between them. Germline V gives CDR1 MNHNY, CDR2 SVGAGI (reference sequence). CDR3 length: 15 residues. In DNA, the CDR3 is TGTGCCAGCAGTCTCGGGCTAGCTAGCACAGATACGCAGTATTTT. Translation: CASSLGLASTDTQYF.

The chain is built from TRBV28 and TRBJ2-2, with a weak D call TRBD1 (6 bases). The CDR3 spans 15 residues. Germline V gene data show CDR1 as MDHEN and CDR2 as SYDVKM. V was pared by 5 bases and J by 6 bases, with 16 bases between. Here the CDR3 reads CASSLQGVGAGELFF. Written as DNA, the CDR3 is TGTGCCAGCAGTCTACAGGGCGTCGGGGCCGGGGAGCTGTTTTTT. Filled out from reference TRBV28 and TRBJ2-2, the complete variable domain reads DVKVTQSSRYLVKRTGEKVFLECVQDMDHENMFWYRQDPGLGLRLIYFSYDVKMKEKGDIPEGYSVSREKKERFSLILESASTNQTSMYLCASSLQGVGAGELFFGEGSRLTVL.

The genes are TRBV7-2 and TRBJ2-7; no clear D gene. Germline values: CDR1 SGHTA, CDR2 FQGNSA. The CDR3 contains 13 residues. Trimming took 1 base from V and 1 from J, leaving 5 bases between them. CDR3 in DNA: TGTGCCAGCAGCTTAGAGCTTTCCTACGAGCAGTACTTC. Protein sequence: CASSLELSYEQYF.

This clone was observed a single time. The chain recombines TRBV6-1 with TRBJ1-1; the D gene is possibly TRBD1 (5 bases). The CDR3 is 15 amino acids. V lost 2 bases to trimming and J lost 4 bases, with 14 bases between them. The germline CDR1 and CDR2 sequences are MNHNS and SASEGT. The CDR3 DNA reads TGTGCCAGCAGTGAATCCCTCCAGCAGGGCACTGAAGCTTTCTTT. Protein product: CASSESLQQGTEAFF.

DNA for the CDR3: TGTGCCAGCAGTGTAGCCCTACAGGGATTGAACACTGAAGCTTTCTTT. It is translated as CASSVALQGLNTEAFF. This chain connects TRBV6-1 to TRBJ1-1; maybe TRBD1 (6 bases). V lost 4 bases and J 0 bases, leaving 15 bases between the germline ends. CDR3 length: 16 amino acids. Germline values: CDR1 MNHNS, CDR2 SASEGT.

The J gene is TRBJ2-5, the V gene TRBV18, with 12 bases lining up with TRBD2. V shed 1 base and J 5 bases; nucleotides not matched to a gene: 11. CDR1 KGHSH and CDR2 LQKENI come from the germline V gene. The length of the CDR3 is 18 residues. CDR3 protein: CASSPLLAGGRSRETQYF. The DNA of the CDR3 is TGTGCCAGCTCACCACTCCTAGCGGGGGGGCGCTCTCGGGAGACCCAGTACTTC.